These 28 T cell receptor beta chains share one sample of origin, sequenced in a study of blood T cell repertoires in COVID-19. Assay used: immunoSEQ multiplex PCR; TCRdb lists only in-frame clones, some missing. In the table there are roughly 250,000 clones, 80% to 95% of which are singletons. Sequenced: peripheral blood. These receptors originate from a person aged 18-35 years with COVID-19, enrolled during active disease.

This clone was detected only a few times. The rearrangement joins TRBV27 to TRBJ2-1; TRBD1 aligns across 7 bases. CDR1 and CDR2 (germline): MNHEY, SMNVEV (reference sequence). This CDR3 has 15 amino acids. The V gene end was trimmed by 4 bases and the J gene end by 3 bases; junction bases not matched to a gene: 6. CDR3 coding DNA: TGTGCCAGCAGTTCAAACAGGGGACGCTACAATGAGCAGTTCTTC. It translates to CASSSNRGRYNEQFF.

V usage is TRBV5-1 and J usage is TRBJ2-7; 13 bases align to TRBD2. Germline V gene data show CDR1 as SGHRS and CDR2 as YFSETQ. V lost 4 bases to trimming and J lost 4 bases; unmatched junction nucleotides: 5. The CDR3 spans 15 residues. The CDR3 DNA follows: TGCGCCAGCAGCCGGACTAGCGGGAGCGATTACGAGCAGTACTTC. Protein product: CASSRTSGSDYEQYF. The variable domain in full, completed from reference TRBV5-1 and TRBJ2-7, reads KAGVTQTPRYLIKTRGQQVTLSCSPISGHRSVSWYQQTPGQGLQFLFEYFSETQRNKGNFPGRFSGRQFSNSRSEMNVSTLELGDSALYLCASSRTSGSDYEQYFGPGTRLTVT.

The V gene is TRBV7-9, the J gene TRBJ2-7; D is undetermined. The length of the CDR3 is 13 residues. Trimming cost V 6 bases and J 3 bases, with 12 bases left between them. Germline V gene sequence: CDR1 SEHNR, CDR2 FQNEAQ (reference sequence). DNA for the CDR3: TGTGCCAGCAGTTCCACCCGGGTCTACGAGCAGTACTTC. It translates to CASSSTRVYEQYF.

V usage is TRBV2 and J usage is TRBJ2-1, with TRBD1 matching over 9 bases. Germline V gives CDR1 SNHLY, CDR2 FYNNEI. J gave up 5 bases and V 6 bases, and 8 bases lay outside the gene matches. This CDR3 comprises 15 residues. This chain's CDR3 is CASRDPGQGNNEQFF. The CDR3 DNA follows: TGTGCCAGCAGGGACCCGGGACAGGGAAACAATGAGCAGTTCTTC. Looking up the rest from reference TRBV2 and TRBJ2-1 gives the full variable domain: EPEVTQTPSHQVTQMGQEVILRCVPISNHLYFYWYRQILGQKVEFLVSFYNNEISEKSEIFDDQFSVERPDGSNFTLKIRSTKLEDSAMYFCASRDPGQGNNEQFFGPGTRLTVL.

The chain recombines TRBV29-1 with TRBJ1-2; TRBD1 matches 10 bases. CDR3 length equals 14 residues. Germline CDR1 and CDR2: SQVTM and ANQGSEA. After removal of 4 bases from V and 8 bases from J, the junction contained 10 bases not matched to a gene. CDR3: CSVGAPGTGDGYTF. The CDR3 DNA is TGCAGCGTTGGGGCTCCCGGGACAGGGGACGGCTACACCTTC.

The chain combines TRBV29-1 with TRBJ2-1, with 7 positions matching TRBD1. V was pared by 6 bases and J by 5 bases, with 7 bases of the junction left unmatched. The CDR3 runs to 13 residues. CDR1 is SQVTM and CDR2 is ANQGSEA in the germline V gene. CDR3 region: CSVGARGNNEQFF. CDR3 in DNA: TGCAGCGTGGGGGCCAGGGGGAACAATGAGCAGTTCTTC.

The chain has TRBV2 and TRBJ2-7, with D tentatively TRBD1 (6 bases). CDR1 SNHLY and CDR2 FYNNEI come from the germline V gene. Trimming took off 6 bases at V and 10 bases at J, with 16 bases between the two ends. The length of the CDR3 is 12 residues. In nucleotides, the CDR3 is TGTGCCAGCAGCCCGGGCAGGGGAATCCAGTACTTC. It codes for CASSPGRGIQYF.

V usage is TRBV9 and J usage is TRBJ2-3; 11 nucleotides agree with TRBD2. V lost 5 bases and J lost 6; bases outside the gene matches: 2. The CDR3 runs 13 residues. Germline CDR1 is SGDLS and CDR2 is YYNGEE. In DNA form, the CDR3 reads TGTGCCAGCAGAGGGACTAGCGGTGATACGCAGTATTTT. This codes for CASRGTSGDTQYF.

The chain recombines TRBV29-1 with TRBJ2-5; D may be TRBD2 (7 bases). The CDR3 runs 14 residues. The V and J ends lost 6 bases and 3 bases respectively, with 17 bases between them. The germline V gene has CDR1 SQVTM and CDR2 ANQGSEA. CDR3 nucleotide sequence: TGCAGCGTCGAGGGGGGGGGAAATAAAGAGACCCAGTACTTC. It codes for CSVEGGGNKETQYF. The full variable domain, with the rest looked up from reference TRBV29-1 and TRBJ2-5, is SAVISQKPSRDICQRGTSLTIQCQVDSQVTMMFWYRQQPGQSLTLIATANQGSEATYESGFVIDKFPISRPNLTFSTLTVSNMSPEDSSIYLCSVEGGGNKETQYFGPGTRLLVL.

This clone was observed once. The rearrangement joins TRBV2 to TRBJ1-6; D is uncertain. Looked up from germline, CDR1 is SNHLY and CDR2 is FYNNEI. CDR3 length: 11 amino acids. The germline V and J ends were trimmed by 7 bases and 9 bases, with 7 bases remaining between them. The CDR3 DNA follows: TGTGCCAGCACTACTAGTTCACCCCTCCACTTT. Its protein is CASTTSSPLHF.

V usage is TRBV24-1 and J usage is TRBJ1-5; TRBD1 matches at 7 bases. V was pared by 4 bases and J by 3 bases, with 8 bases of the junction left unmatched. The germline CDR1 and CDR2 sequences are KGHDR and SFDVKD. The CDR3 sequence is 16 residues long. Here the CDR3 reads CATSELPGQINQPQHF. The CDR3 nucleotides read TGTGCCACCAGTGAGTTACCGGGACAGATCAATCAGCCCCAGCATTTT.

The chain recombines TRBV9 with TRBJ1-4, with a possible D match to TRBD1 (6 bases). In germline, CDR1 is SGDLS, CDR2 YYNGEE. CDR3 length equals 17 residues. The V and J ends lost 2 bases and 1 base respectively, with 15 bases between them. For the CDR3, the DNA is TGTGCCAGCAGCGTTGGGGCGGGGGCGGTAACTAATGAAAAACTGTTTTTT. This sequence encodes CASSVGAGAVTNEKLFF. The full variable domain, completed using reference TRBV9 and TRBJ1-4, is DSGVTQTPKHLITATGQRVTLRCSPRSGDLSVYWYQQSLDQGLQFLIQYYNGEERAKGNILERFSAQQFPDLHSELNLSSLELGDSALYFCASSVGAGAVTNEKLFFGSGTQLSVL.

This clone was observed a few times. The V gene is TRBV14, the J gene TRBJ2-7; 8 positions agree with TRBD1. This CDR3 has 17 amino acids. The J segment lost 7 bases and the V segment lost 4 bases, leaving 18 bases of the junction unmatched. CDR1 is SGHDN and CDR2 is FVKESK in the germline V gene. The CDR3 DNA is TGTGCCAGCAGCCTTGTTTACCTCCGGACAGGGTATTTTGAGCAGTACTTC. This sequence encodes CASSLVYLRTGYFEQYF.

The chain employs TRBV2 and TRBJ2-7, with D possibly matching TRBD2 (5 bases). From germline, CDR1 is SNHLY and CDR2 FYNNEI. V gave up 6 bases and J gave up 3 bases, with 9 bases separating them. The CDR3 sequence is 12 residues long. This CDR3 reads CASSGVNYEQYF. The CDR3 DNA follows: TGTGCCAGCAGCGGGGTAAACTACGAGCAGTACTTC.

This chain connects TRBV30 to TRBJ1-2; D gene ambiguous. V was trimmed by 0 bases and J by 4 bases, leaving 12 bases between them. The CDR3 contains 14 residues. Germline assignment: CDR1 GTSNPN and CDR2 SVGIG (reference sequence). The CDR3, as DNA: TGTGCCTGGAGTGTTACCCGGGGAGTCTATGGCTACACCTTC. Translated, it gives CAWSVTRGVYGYTF.

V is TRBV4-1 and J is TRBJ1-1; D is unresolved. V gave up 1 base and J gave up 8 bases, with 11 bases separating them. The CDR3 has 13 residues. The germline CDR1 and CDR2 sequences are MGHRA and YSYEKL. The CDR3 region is CASSQGRADEAFF. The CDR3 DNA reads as TGCGCCAGCAGCCAAGGGCGGGCAGACGAAGCTTTCTTT.

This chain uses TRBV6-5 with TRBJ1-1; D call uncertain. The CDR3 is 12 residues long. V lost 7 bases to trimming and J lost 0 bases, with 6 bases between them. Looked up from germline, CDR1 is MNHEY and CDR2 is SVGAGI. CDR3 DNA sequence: TGTGCCAGCAATAATATGAACACTGAAGCTTTCTTT. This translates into CASNNMNTEAFF.

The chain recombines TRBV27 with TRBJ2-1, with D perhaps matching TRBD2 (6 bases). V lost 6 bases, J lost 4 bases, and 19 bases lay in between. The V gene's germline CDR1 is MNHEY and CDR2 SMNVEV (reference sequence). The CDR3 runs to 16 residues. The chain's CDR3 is CASSRTAGSAYNEQFF. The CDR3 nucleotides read TGTGCCAGCAGCCGAACCGCCGGGAGCGCGTACAATGAGCAGTTCTTC.

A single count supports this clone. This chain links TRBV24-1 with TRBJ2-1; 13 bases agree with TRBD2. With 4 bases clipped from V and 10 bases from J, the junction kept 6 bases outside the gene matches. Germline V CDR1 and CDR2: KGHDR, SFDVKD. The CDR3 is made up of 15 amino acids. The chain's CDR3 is CATSERLAGGWEQFF. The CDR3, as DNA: TGTGCCACCAGTGAAAGACTAGCGGGAGGATGGGAGCAGTTCTTC.

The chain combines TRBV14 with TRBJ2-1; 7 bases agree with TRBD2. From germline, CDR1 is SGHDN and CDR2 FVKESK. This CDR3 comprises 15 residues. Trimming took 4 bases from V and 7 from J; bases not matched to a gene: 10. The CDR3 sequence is CASSREGSWGNEQFF. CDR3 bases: TGTGCCAGCAGCCGGGAGGGGTCGTGGGGGAATGAGCAGTTCTTC. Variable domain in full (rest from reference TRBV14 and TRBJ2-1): EAGVTQFPSHSVIEKGQTVTLRCDPISGHDNLYWYRRVMGKEIKFLLHFVKESKQDESGMPNNRFLAERTGGTYSTLKVQPAELEDSGVYFCASSREGSWGNEQFFGPGTRLTVL.

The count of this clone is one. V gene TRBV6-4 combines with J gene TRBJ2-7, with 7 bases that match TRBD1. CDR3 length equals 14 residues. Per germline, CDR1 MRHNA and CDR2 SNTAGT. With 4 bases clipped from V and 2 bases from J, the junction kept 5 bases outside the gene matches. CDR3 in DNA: TGTGCCAGCAGTGGAGGGACAGCAGCCTACGAGCAGTACTTC. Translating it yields CASSGGTAAYEQYF.

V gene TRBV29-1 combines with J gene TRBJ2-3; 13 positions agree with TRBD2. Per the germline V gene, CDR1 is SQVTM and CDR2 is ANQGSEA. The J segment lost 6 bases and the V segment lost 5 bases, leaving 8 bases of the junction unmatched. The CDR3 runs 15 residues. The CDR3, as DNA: TGCAGCGTTAGAGGGACTAGCGGGACGGGGGATACGCAGTATTTT. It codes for CSVRGTSGTGDTQYF.

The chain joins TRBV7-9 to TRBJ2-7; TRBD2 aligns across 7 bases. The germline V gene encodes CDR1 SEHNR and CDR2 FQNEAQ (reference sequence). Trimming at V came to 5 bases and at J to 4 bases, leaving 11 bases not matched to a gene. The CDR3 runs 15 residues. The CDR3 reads CASSVFASGGYEQYF. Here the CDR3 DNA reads TGTGCCAGCAGCGTCTTCGCTAGCGGAGGTTACGAGCAGTACTTC.

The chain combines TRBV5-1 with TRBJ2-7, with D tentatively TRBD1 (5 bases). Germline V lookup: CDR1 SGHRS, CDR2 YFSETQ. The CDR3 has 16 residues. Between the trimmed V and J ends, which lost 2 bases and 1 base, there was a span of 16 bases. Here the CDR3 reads CASSLSIQGRSYEQYF. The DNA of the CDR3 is TGCGCCAGCAGCTTATCTATCCAGGGTAGGTCCTACGAGCAGTACTTC. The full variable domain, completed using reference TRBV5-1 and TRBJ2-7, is KAGVTQTPRYLIKTRGQQVTLSCSPISGHRSVSWYQQTPGQGLQFLFEYFSETQRNKGNFPGRFSGRQFSNSRSEMNVSTLELGDSALYLCASSLSIQGRSYEQYFGPGTRLTVT.

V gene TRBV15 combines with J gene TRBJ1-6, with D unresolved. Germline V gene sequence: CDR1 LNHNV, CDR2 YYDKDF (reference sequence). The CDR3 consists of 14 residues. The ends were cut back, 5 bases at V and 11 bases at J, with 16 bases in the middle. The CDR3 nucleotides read TGTGCCACCAGCGGACGTGGAGCCGGGACACCCCTCCACTTT. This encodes CATSGRGAGTPLHF.

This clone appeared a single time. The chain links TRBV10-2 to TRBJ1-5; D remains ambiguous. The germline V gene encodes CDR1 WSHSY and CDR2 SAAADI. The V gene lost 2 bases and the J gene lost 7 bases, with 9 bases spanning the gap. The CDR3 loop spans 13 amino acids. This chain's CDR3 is CASSEAVAQPQHF. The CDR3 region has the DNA TGCGCCAGCAGTGAGGCGGTCGCGCAGCCCCAGCATTTT.

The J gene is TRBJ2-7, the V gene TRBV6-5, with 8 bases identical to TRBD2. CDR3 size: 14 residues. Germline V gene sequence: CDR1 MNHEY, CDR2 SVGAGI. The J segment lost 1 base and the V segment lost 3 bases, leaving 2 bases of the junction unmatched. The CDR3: CASSYREGSYEQYF. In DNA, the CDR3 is TGTGCCAGCAGTTATCGGGAGGGGTCCTACGAGCAGTACTTC.

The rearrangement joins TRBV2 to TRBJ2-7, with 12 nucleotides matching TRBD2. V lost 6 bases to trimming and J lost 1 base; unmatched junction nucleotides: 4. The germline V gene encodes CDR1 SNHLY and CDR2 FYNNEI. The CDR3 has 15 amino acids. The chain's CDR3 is CASSSLAGGSYEQYF. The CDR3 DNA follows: TGTGCCAGCAGCTCACTAGCGGGAGGATCCTACGAGCAGTACTTC.